What follows are 24 T cell receptor beta chains derived from one specimen sequenced in a study of CD8+ T cells in alopecia areata. The treatment denotes: oral pan-JAK inhibitor, 5-10 mg twice daily. cDNA reverse transcribed from extracted RNA served as the sequencing template. The protocol was immunoSEQ multiplex PCR, while the TCRdb copy is restricted to in-frame clones and leaves out a portion. The data hold approximately 280,000 clones, with 58% observed a single time. The sample was CD4+ T cells sorted from blood, taken at week 24, from a patient treated with tofacitinib. The receptors shown here come from a human donor with alopecia areata.

This clone was counted many times. CDR3 sequence: CASSLTQGYNTEAFF. The CDR3 DNA is TGCGCCAGCAGCTTGACCCAGGGTTATAACACTGAAGCTTTCTTT. V usage is TRBV5-1 and J usage is TRBJ1-1, with D possibly TRBD1 on 5 matching bases. CDR3 length equals 15 residues. Germline CDR1 and CDR2: SGHRS and YFSETQ. Trimming removed 1 base from V and 2 bases from J, with 12 bases in between.

The chain employs TRBV7-8 and TRBJ2-5, with TRBD2 as a possible D gene (7 bases). The CDR3 is made up of 15 amino acids. In germline, CDR1 is SGHVS, CDR2 FQNEAQ. Trimming left V 6 bases short and J 2 bases short, with 16 bases between. The CDR3 protein is CASSKPGGPQETQYF. CDR3 coding DNA: TGTGCCAGCAGTAAACCCGGGGGGCCACAAGAGACCCAGTACTTC.

This clone was observed a handful of times. J is TRBJ1-2 and V is TRBV28, with D perhaps matching TRBD1 (5 bases). The CDR3 contains 14 residues. The V end lost 3 bases, the J end lost 2 bases, and 10 bases lay between the germline ends. Germline loops: CDR1 MDHEN, CDR2 SYDVKM. CDR3 nucleotides: TGTGCCAGCAGTTTGGGGGAGGCGAACTATGGCTACACCTTC. Protein sequence: CASSLGEANYGYTF.

The chain recombines TRBV14 with TRBJ2-7; perhaps TRBD2 as D (5 bases). Trimming stripped 0 bases from V and 4 bases from J, with 10 bases between. This CDR3 region has 14 residues. In germline, CDR1 is SGHDN, CDR2 FVKESK. This CDR3 reads CASSQDHTGYEQYF. The CDR3 region has the DNA TGTGCCAGCAGCCAAGACCATACGGGATACGAGCAGTACTTC.

The genes are TRBV7-2 and TRBJ2-5; TRBD2 matches at 9 bases. Germline CDR1 and CDR2: SGHTA and FQGNSA. This CDR3 is 15 amino acids long. The J segment lost 2 bases and the V segment lost 3 bases, leaving 4 bases of the junction unmatched. The CDR3 loop is CASSFRGGAQETQYF. The CDR3 DNA follows: TGTGCCAGCAGCTTCCGCGGGGGGGCTCAAGAGACCCAGTACTTC.

This chain links TRBV12-5 with TRBJ1-6; D is ambiguous. This CDR3 comprises 11 residues. Per the germline V gene, CDR1 is LGHNT and CDR2 is FRNRAP. The CDR3 DNA is TGTGCAAAAGGGAAGAGTGAATCCCTCCACTTT. As protein: CAKGKSESLHF.

This clone came up a few times. The chain carries TRBV29-1 and TRBJ2-5, with D perhaps TRBD2 (5 bases). The CDR3 consists of 13 residues. The V end lost 5 bases, the J end lost 4 bases, and 14 bases lay between the germline ends. The germline V gene has CDR1 SQVTM and CDR2 ANQGSEA. The CDR3 DNA sequence: TGCAGCGTTCGGACGTCGGGGAGAGAGACCCAGTACTTC. Translation gives CSVRTSGRETQYF. Full variable domain (rest looked up from reference TRBV29-1 and TRBJ2-5): SAVISQKPSRDICQRGTSLTIQCQVDSQVTMMFWYRQQPGQSLTLIATANQGSEATYESGFVIDKFPISRPNLTFSTLTVSNMSPEDSSIYLCSVRTSGRETQYFGPGTRLLVL.

This chain connects TRBV18 to TRBJ1-2; D is undetermined. The germline gives CDR1 KGHSH, CDR2 LQKENI. Trimming took off 3 bases at V and 3 bases at J, with 8 bases between the two ends. The CDR3 sequence is 13 residues long. The CDR3, as DNA: TGTGCCAGCTCACCTTGGAGGGACTATGGCTACACCTTC. Protein: CASSPWRDYGYTF.

The chain uses TRBV10-3 and TRBJ1-6; 8 bases fit TRBD1. This CDR3 spans 12 amino acids. V lost 7 bases to trimming and J lost 8 bases; unmatched junction nucleotides: 1. Germline values: CDR1 ENHRY, CDR2 SYGVKD. CDR3 sequence (DNA): TGTGCCATCAAGGGACAGGATTCACCCCTCCACTTT. Translating it yields CAIKGQDSPLHF.

A few counts support this clone. This chain joins TRBV7-8 and TRBJ2-6; D remains unclear. The CDR3 has 18 amino acids. Looked up from germline, CDR1 is SGHVS and CDR2 is FQNEAQ. V shed 5 bases and J shed 0 bases, with 17 bases lying between them. CDR3 sequence (DNA): TGTGCCAGCAGCCCCCGACTCAGACGCCGCTCTGGGGCCAACGTCCTGACTTTC. Translating it yields CASSPRLRRRSGANVLTF.

This clone was seen once. V gene TRBV7-6 combines with J gene TRBJ1-2; D is unresolved. The CDR3 is made up of 11 amino acids. Germline assignment: CDR1 SGHVS and CDR2 FNYEAQ. V shed 3 bases and J shed 8 bases, with 7 bases lying between them. CDR3 DNA sequence: TGTGCCAGCAGCTTGAGGAGCGGCTACACCTTC. Translating gives CASSLRSGYTF.

The J gene is TRBJ1-2, the V gene TRBV4-3; TRBD1 matches at 9 bases. This CDR3 has 14 amino acids. Germline CDR1 LGHNA, CDR2 YSLEER. Trimming cost V 3 bases and J 4 bases; bases outside gene matches: 3. This CDR3 is CASSQTQGAYGYTF. The CDR3 bases are TGCGCCAGCAGCCAGACACAGGGGGCCTATGGCTACACCTTC.

As for this clone: At one boundary the junction diverges from the germline segment, which might be a read error. The chain uses TRBV7-7 and TRBJ2-2; unclear D gene. This CDR3 is 15 amino acids long. The germline V gene encodes CDR1 SSHAT and CDR2 FNYEAQ (reference sequence). CDR3 protein: CASSPRSQNTGELFF. CDR3 sequence (DNA): TGTGCTAGCAGCCCGCGCAGCCAGAACACCGGGGAGCTGTTTTTT.

The chain carries TRBV5-1 and TRBJ1-5; tentatively, D is TRBD1 (5 bases). Germline CDR1 and CDR2: SGHRS and YFSETQ. Trimming pared 2 bases from V and 0 bases from J, leaving 9 bases between. The CDR3 totals 15 residues. The CDR3 protein is CASSLTGYSNQPQHF. The CDR3 DNA reads TGCGCCAGCAGCTTAACAGGTTATAGCAATCAGCCCCAGCATTTT. Full variable domain (remainder filled in from reference TRBV5-1 and TRBJ1-5): KAGVTQTPRYLIKTRGQQVTLSCSPISGHRSVSWYQQTPGQGLQFLFEYFSETQRNKGNFPGRFSGRQFSNSRSEMNVSTLELGDSALYLCASSLTGYSNQPQHFGDGTRLSIL.

The CDR3 spells CSVNPLGPTGELFF. The CDR3, as DNA: TGCAGCGTTAACCCCCTGGGGCCGACCGGGGAGCTGTTTTTT. The chain combines TRBV29-1 with TRBJ2-2; tentatively, D is TRBD1 (5 bases). Trimming cost V 5 bases and J 5 bases, with 15 bases left between them. The CDR3 sequence is 14 residues long. Per the germline V gene, CDR1 is SQVTM and CDR2 is ANQGSEA.

V gene TRBV25-1 combines with J gene TRBJ1-2; 7 nucleotides agree with TRBD1. CDR1 MGHDK and CDR2 SYGVNS come from the germline V gene. Unmatched junction bases numbered 10, after V lost 3 bases and J lost 6 bases. CDR3 length equals 15 residues. The CDR3 nucleotides read TGTGCCAGCAGTGATTTGGCAGGGGGAAGAAATGGCTACACCTTC. Protein product: CASSDLAGGRNGYTF.

Only a few counts were recorded for this clone. The chain links TRBV28 to TRBJ2-7; D is uncertain. The ends were cut back, 6 bases at V and 2 bases at J, with 14 bases in the middle. The CDR3 contains 14 residues. Looked up from germline, CDR1 is MDHEN and CDR2 is SYDVKM. CDR3 amino acids: CASSFPPKAYEQYF. The CDR3 coding sequence is TGTGCCAGCAGCTTTCCGCCAAAGGCCTACGAGCAGTACTTC.

This rearrangement joins TRBV29-1 to TRBJ2-1; D gene ambiguous. The CDR3 is 12 residues long. The V end lost 4 bases, the J end lost 4 bases, and 8 bases lay between the germline ends. Germline lookup yields CDR1 SQVTM and CDR2 ANQGSEA. The CDR3 DNA reads TGCAGCGTTGCTTGGCTGTACAATGAGCAGTTCTTC. This codes for CSVAWLYNEQFF.

This clone turned up a few times. The rearrangement links TRBV29-1 to TRBJ2-1; D ambiguous. This CDR3 has 14 amino acids. V was cut by 7 bases and J by 0 bases, with 13 bases left in between. Germline CDR1 reads SQVTM; CDR2 reads ANQGSEA. The CDR3 region has the DNA TGCAGCGGGGCCATGCAGTACTCCTACAATGAGCAGTTCTTC. It yields the protein CSGAMQYSYNEQFF.

This clone showed up just once. This rearrangement joins TRBV6-1 to TRBJ1-5, with D unclear. Trimming took 2 bases from V and 5 from J, leaving 10 bases between them. There are 14 residues in the CDR3. The germline gives CDR1 MNHNS, CDR2 SASEGT. CDR3 coding DNA: TGTGCCAGCAGTGAATCTGCGCCTCATCAGCCCCAGCATTTT. Its protein is CASSESAPHQPQHF.

V gene TRBV29-1 combines with J gene TRBJ1-1, with unresolved D. CDR3 length equals 14 residues. Trimming removed 4 bases at V and 0 bases at J, with 12 bases between. The V gene's germline CDR1 is SQVTM and CDR2 ANQGSEA. The CDR3 here is CSVAGGTMNTEAFF. For the CDR3, the DNA is TGCAGCGTTGCAGGTGGCACGATGAACACTGAAGCTTTCTTT. The full variable domain, rest sourced from reference TRBV29-1 and TRBJ1-1, is SAVISQKPSRDICQRGTSLTIQCQVDSQVTMMFWYRQQPGQSLTLIATANQGSEATYESGFVIDKFPISRPNLTFSTLTVSNMSPEDSSIYLCSVAGGTMNTEAFFGQGTRLTVV.

Only a few counts were recorded for this clone. The chain employs TRBV19 and TRBJ1-1; D is unclear. V was trimmed by 1 base and J by 1 base, leaving 10 bases between them. CDR1 and CDR2 from the germline V gene are LNHDA and SQIVND (reference sequence). The CDR3 loop spans 15 amino acids. The CDR3 here is CASSIAGIRNTEAFF. The CDR3 nucleotides are TGTGCCAGTAGTATAGCCGGGATTCGGAACACTGAAGCTTTCTTT.

The V call is TRBV7-3, the J call TRBJ2-7; 10 nucleotides line up with TRBD1. The germline V gene encodes CDR1 SGHTA and CDR2 FQGTGA. The trim removed 4 bases at V and 6 bases at J, leaving 6 bases unmatched. The CDR3 has 14 amino acids. This chain's CDR3 is CASSYVRDRGEQYF. The CDR3 DNA sequence: TGTGCCAGCAGCTATGTCCGGGACAGGGGCGAGCAGTACTTC.

The chain recombines TRBV29-1 with TRBJ2-2; the match to TRBD1 covers 7 bases. CDR3 length equals 15 residues. CDR1 and CDR2 (germline): SQVTM, ANQGSEA. The V gene end was trimmed by 7 bases and the J gene end by 3 bases; junction bases not matched to a gene: 11. The CDR3 bases are TGCAGCGCCGTACAGGGGACCCGAGACACCGGGGAGCTGTTTTTT. This sequence encodes CSAVQGTRDTGELFF.